Below, 4 T cell receptor beta chains from the same sample are listed, as sequenced in a study of identical twins' blood T cells. TCRdb itself ran the 5' RACE reads through MiXCR, one entry per CDR3 protein. The top ten clones hold roughly 5.5% of a sample with fewer than 450,000 distinct CDR3 sequences, approximately 30% of them seen once. The material sequenced was PBMCs. These receptors were obtained from a woman aged 18 to 55 in good health.

This chain links TRBV7-2 with TRBJ2-7; D not resolved. Trimming shortened V by 2 bases and J by 2 bases, and 13 bases separated the two germline ends. CDR3 length: 15 amino acids. Germline V gene data show CDR1 as SGHTA and CDR2 as FQGNSA. CDR3 sequence: CASSLRSVQTYEQYF. The CDR3 DNA reads TGTGCCAGCAGCTTAAGATCTGTCCAAACCTACGAGCAGTACTTC.

This clonotype was seen more than once but under ten times. The rearrangement uses TRBV7-9 and TRBJ2-1; possibly TRBD1 for D (5 bases). The V end lost 5 bases, the J end lost 7 bases, and 15 bases lay between the germline ends. This CDR3 region has 14 residues. CDR1 and CDR2 from the germline V gene are SEHNR and FQNEAQ (reference sequence). CDR3 coding DNA: TGTGCCAGCAGCCCCGGATTAGGGGTGAATGAGCAGTTCTTC. Protein product: CASSPGLGVNEQFF.

The chain carries TRBV19 and TRBJ2-1; TRBD1 matches at 7 bases. The V gene's germline CDR1 is LNHDA and CDR2 SQIVND (reference sequence). CDR3 length equals 16 residues. V lost 3 bases and J lost 0; bases outside the gene matches: 5. DNA of the CDR3: TGTGCCAGTAGTATGGGGACAGCTAGCTCCTACAATGAGCAGTTCTTC. It yields the protein CASSMGTASSYNEQFF.

This clonotype has more than one count but fewer than ten. The gene calls are TRBV11-2 and TRBJ1-1, with a weak D call TRBD1 (6 bases). V was clipped by 5 bases and J by 0 bases, with 13 bases between them. Germline CDR1 and CDR2: SGHAT and FQNNGV. The CDR3 consists of 15 residues. For the CDR3, the DNA is TGTGCCAGCAGCCTCCTTAGGGGGGTGAACACTGAAGCTTTCTTT. Residues: CASSLLRGVNTEAFF.